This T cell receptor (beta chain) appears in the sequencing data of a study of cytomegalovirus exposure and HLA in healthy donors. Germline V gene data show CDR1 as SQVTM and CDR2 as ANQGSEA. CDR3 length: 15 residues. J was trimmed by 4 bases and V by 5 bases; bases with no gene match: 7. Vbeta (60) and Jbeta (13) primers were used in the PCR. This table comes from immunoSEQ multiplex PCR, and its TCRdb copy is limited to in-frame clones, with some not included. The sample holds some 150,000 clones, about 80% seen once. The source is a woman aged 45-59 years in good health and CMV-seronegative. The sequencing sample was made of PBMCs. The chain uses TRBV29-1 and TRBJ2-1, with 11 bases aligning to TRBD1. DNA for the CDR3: TGCAGCGTTTCAATGGGGACAGGGGGATACAATGAGCAGTTCTTC. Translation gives CSVSMGTGGYNEQFF.